Only one count was recorded for the clone carrying this T cell receptor beta chain. Antigen: not known. Sequencing used immunoSEQ multiplex PCR; TCRdb keeps in-frame clones, though not all of them. The sample shows some 55,000 clones, about 90% of them seen only once. CDR1 is MGHRA and CDR2 is YSYEKL in the germline V gene. V lost 0 bases and J lost 6; bases outside the gene matches: 15. The CDR3 loop spans 18 amino acids. This entry is derived from a study of graft-versus-host responses after intestinal transplantation. The study's findings and limits: Some GvH clones were seen earlier in gut or blood, suggesting intestinal origin.

This TCR was recovered from a human patient who received an intestinal transplant, so some T cells may come from the graft donor. The gene calls are TRBV4-1 and TRBJ2-7; 9 bases fit TRBD1. The sample was PBMCs, taken nearly 670 days after intestinal transplant. The CDR3 loop is CASSQDPGSGQGPGEQYF. DNA for the CDR3: TGCGCCAGCAGCCAAGATCCGGGATCGGGACAGGGTCCGGGCGAGCAGTACTTC.